What follows are 20 T cell receptor beta chains derived from one specimen sequenced in a study of monozygotic twins with cystic fibrosis. The assay was immunoSEQ multiplex PCR, and TCRdb's table has in-frame clones only and misses some. This sample has over 30,000 clones, with over 80% found just once. The sample comprised blood. These receptors were obtained from a boy between 2 and 10 years old with cystic fibrosis.

This rearrangement joins TRBV20-1 to TRBJ2-3; D unresolved. Trimming shortened V by 4 bases and J by 6 bases, and 5 bases separated the two germline ends. Looked up from germline, CDR1 is DFQATT and CDR2 is SNEGSKA (reference sequence). The CDR3 length is 10 residues. CDR3 DNA: TGCAGTGCTATTCCCGATACGCAGTATTTT. This codes for CSAIPDTQYF.

The chain carries TRBV5-4 and TRBJ1-1, with D possibly being TRBD1 (5 bases). V was shortened by 2 bases and J by 4 bases, with 15 bases between the two germline ends. CDR1 and CDR2 (germline): SGHNT, YYREEE (reference sequence). The CDR3 consists of 15 residues. The CDR3 bases are TGTGCCAGCAGCTTCGAGGCAGGGAGAGGCACTGAAGCTTTCTTT. This codes for CASSFEAGRGTEAFF. The full variable domain, completed using reference TRBV5-4 and TRBJ1-1, is ETGVTQSPTHLIKTRGQQVTLRCSSQSGHNTVSWYQQALGQGPQFIFQYYREEENGRGNFPPRFSGLQFPNYSSELNVNALELDDSALYLCASSFEAGRGTEAFFGQGTRLTVV.

The CDR3 coding sequence is TGCGCCAGCAGCTTAGCCTCCGACAGGATACTCTATGGCTACACCTTC. Its protein product is CASSLASDRILYGYTF. The chain is built from TRBV5-1 and TRBJ1-2; TRBD1 might be the D (6 bases). The CDR3 has 16 amino acids. The V gene's germline CDR1 is SGHRS and CDR2 YFSETQ. V gave up 2 bases and J gave up 4 bases, with 18 bases separating them.

In this sample, this clone turned up a few times. V usage is TRBV19 and J usage is TRBJ1-1; no clear D. This CDR3 has 13 residues. The ends were cut back, 4 bases at V and 0 bases at J, with 6 bases in the middle. CDR1 and CDR2 from the germline V gene are LNHDA and SQIVND (reference sequence). The DNA for the CDR3 is TGTGCCAGTAGTAAGTTAATGAACACTGAAGCTTTCTTT. It is translated as CASSKLMNTEAFF.

This chain connects TRBV21-1 to TRBJ1-2; TRBD1, as called in the table, went unchecked against the DNA. TRBV21-1 is given as a pseudogene. This CDR3 has 14 residues. The CDR3 reads CARRDRAKDYGYTF. DNA for the CDR3: TGTGCCCGCCGGGACAGGGCAAAGGACTATGGCTACACCTTC.

The chain links TRBV15 to TRBJ2-5, with D possibly being TRBD2 (5 bases). V lost 5 bases and J 4 bases, leaving 11 bases between the germline ends. The CDR3 sequence is 13 residues long. Germline V CDR1 and CDR2: LNHNV, YYDKDF (reference sequence). The DNA for the CDR3 is TGTGCCACCAGCCCCGAGGCGGGAGAGACCCAGTACTTC. This sequence encodes CATSPEAGETQYF.

This chain uses TRBV2 with TRBJ1-2, with a weak D call TRBD1 (6 bases). The CDR3 sequence is 14 residues long. Germline V gene sequence: CDR1 SNHLY, CDR2 FYNNEI. Trimming removed 2 bases from V and 4 bases from J, with 11 bases in between. For the CDR3, the DNA is TGTGCCAGCAGTGAAACGGACAGCGTCTATGGCTACACCTTC. Its protein is CASSETDSVYGYTF.

This chain connects TRBV29-1 to TRBJ1-3; D unclear. V was trimmed by 5 bases and J by 1 base, leaving 15 bases between them. CDR1 and CDR2 (germline): SQVTM, ANQGSEA. This CDR3 region has 15 residues. The CDR3 here is CSVRLVEGSGNTIYF. CDR3 DNA sequence: TGCAGCGTTCGGTTGGTGGAAGGATCTGGAAACACCATATATTTT.

V gene TRBV19 combines with J gene TRBJ2-7, with TRBD2 matching 10 bases. Looked up from germline, CDR1 is LNHDA and CDR2 is SQIVND (reference sequence). CDR3 size: 13 residues. The trim removed 5 bases at V and 4 bases at J, leaving 2 bases unmatched. This CDR3 reads CASSPSGGYEQYF. Here the CDR3 DNA reads TGTGCCAGTAGTCCTAGCGGGGGTTACGAGCAGTACTTC.

The chain carries TRBV5-6 and TRBJ2-2, with D perhaps matching TRBD1 (6 bases). This CDR3 has 15 residues. Germline CDR1 is SGHDT and CDR2 is YYEEEE. The V end was cut by 2 bases, the J end by 1 base, with 9 bases between. CDR3 region: CASSFLGQNTGELFF. The CDR3 nucleotides read TGTGCCAGCAGCTTCCTGGGACAGAACACCGGGGAGCTGTTTTTT.

The chain employs TRBV5-1 and TRBJ1-1; 8 bases fit TRBD1. Germline V lookup: CDR1 SGHRS, CDR2 YFSETQ. CDR3 length equals 12 residues. V trimming: 4 bases; J trimming: 8 bases; junction bases outside the gene matches: 4. Here the CDR3 DNA reads TGCGCCAGCAGCACGGACAGGGTCGAAGCTTTCTTT. Translation: CASSTDRVEAFF.

The chain is built from TRBV9 and TRBJ1-2; TRBD1 agrees at 7 bases. This CDR3 has 14 amino acids. J gave up 2 bases and V 5 bases, and 6 bases lay outside the gene matches. Per the germline V gene, CDR1 is SGDLS and CDR2 is YYNGEE. This CDR3 reads CASRGGTVNYGYTF. The CDR3 bases are TGTGCCAGCAGGGGAGGGACAGTAAACTATGGCTACACCTTC.

This clone was counted once. This sequence joins TRBV15 and TRBJ2-7, with 14 bases fitting TRBD2. V trimming: 1 base; J trimming: 2 bases; junction bases outside the gene matches: 1. The CDR3 length is 16 residues. Germline V gene sequence: CDR1 LNHNV, CDR2 YYDKDF (reference sequence). CDR3 sequence reads: CATSRGGLAGAYEQYF. The CDR3 coding sequence is TGTGCCACCAGCAGAGGGGGACTAGCGGGGGCCTACGAGCAGTACTTC.

This clone was seen once. This chain joins TRBV5-5 and TRBJ1-2, with D possibly TRBD1 on 6 matching bases. The germline CDR1 and CDR2 sequences are SGHKS and YYEKEE (reference sequence). Trimming removed 3 bases at V and 5 bases at J, with 14 bases between. The CDR3 spans 14 residues. DNA of the CDR3: TGTGCCAGCAGCTCCACAGGGTCTGGTTATGGCTACACCTTC. Translating gives CASSSTGSGYGYTF. The full variable domain, completed using reference TRBV5-5 and TRBJ1-2, is DAGVTQSPTHLIKTRGQQVTLRCSPISGHKSVSWYQQVLGQGPQFIFQYYEKEERGRGNFPDRFSARQFPNYSSELNVNALLLGDSALYLCASSSTGSGYGYTFGSGTRLTVV.

The chain combines TRBV5-6 with TRBJ1-2, with TRBD1 matching 9 bases. This CDR3 spans 16 amino acids. V shed 0 bases, J shed 3 bases, and the junction held 6 bases outside the gene matches. Germline values: CDR1 SGHDT, CDR2 YYEEEE. CDR3 nucleotide sequence: TGTGCCAGCAGCTTGGATGGCTGGACAGGGGACTATGGCTACACCTTC. It translates to CASSLDGWTGDYGYTF.

About this clone: As the CDR3 is not closed by the conserved phenylalanine or tryptophan, this likely results from a read error. The DNA is omitted, as the CDR3 cannot be located on it reliably, and the CDR3 follows TCRdb's listing. The chain links TRBV4-1 to TRBJ2-3; the table's TRBD1 call for D was not verified on the DNA. Counting both end residues, the CDR3 totals 13 amino acids. Germline CDR1 reads MGHRA; CDR2 reads YSYEKL. The CDR3 protein is CASSYPSPGQGGA.

The rearrangement joins TRBV5-4 to TRBJ1-2; a possible D gene is TRBD1 (6 bases). CDR1 and CDR2 from the germline V gene are SGHNT and YYREEE (reference sequence). CDR3 length: 15 amino acids. The V gene lost 2 bases and the J gene lost 3 bases, with 14 bases spanning the gap. This CDR3 reads CASSFKTRQDYGYTF. CDR3 bases: TGTGCCAGCAGCTTCAAAACTAGACAGGACTATGGCTACACCTTC.

V usage is TRBV4-3 and J usage is TRBJ2-3, with 8 positions matching TRBD2. The CDR3 consists of 17 residues. J was trimmed by 4 bases and V by 0 bases; bases with no gene match: 9. Germline V gene sequence: CDR1 LGHNA, CDR2 YSLEER. The CDR3 DNA follows: TGCGCCAGCAGCCAAGACCGAGTAAGCGGGGGCCCAGATACGCAGTATTTT. Protein: CASSQDRVSGGPDTQYF.

The chain joins TRBV4-3 to TRBJ1-1; D gene uncertain. This CDR3 is 14 amino acids long. Germline CDR1 is LGHNA and CDR2 is YSLEER. Between the trimmed V and J ends, which lost 5 bases and 0 bases, there was a span of 10 bases. DNA for the CDR3: TGCGCCAGCAGCTCAACCCTTATGAACACTGAAGCTTTCTTT. Its protein product is CASSSTLMNTEAFF.

This rearrangement joins TRBV7-9 to TRBJ2-7; D gene uncertain. Trimming took 5 bases from V and 6 from J, leaving 14 bases between them. This CDR3 has 13 amino acids. CDR1 is SEHNR and CDR2 is FQNEAQ in the germline V gene (reference sequence). The CDR3 spells CASSPNGSGEQYF. The CDR3, as DNA: TGTGCCAGCAGCCCCAACGGATCAGGCGAGCAGTACTTC.